Listed below are T cell receptor beta chains from one sample, sequenced in a study of blood T cell repertoires in COVID-19. Assay used: immunoSEQ multiplex PCR; TCRdb lists only in-frame clones, some missing. The data show over 250,000 clones, with about 83% seen just once and more than 8% held by the top ten. The sample taken for sequencing was peripheral blood. The origin of the receptors is a woman aged 45 to 65 who had recovered from COVID-19. Both conserved end residues are part of each CDR3. The D gene is left open where the match is weak. Clone size, where shown, is once, few, many, or a class for clones that have expanded.

D gene	clone size	V gene	J gene	CDR3 protein	CDR3 DNA
-	-	TRBV2	TRBJ1-2	CASSLDGYTF	TGTGCCAGCAGTCTTGATGGCTACACCTTC
-	-	TRBV2	TRBJ1-6	CASSVGPRNSPLHF	TGTGCCAGCAGTGTCGGCCCCAGGAATTCACCCCTCCACTTT
TRBD1	-	TRBV25-1	TRBJ1-2	CASSVSGGTGEGYTF	TGTGCCAGCAGTGTATCCGGGGGGACAGGGGAAGGCTACACCTTC
-	-	TRBV7-9	TRBJ1-4	CASSLLTAEKLFF	TGTGCCAGCAGCTTATTGACAGCTGAAAAACTGTTTTTT
TRBD2	-	TRBV11-3	TRBJ2-1	CASRPTSGGADEQFF	TGTGCCAGCCGACCGACTAGCGGGGGGGCCGATGAGCAGTTCTTC
-	few	TRBV7-3	TRBJ2-1	CASSLSGNSYNEQFF	TGTGCCAGCAGCTTATCAGGCAACTCCTACAATGAGCAGTTCTTC
-	-	TRBV7-2	TRBJ1-3	CASSLGGSRNTIYF	TGTGCCAGCAGCTTAGGAGGGTCGCGCAACACCATATATTTT
TRBD1	-	TRBV11-2	TRBJ1-2	CASSSPHGDRDNYGYTF	TGTGCCAGCAGCTCCCCCCATGGGGACAGAGATAACTATGGCTACACCTTC
-	-	TRBV7-3	TRBJ2-1	CASSLSLRSEQFF	TGTGCCAGCAGCTTATCCCTTAGAAGTGAGCAGTTCTTC
-	-	TRBV6-6	TRBJ2-4	CASSYSTSGGNIQYF	TGTGCCAGCAGTTACTCGACTTCTGGCGGAAACATTCAGTACTTC
TRBD1	-	TRBV27	TRBJ2-7	CASTPGQGFRRYF	TGTGCCAGCACCCCGGGACAGGGGTTTCGACGGTACTTC
TRBD2	-	TRBV4-1	TRBJ2-1	CASSQALAGVINEQFF	TGCGCCAGCAGCCAAGCACTAGCGGGGGTAATCAATGAGCAGTTCTTC
-	-	TRBV7-2	TRBJ1-5	CASSLAGYNQPQHF	TGTGCCAGCAGCTTGGCAGGCTACAATCAGCCCCAGCATTTT
-	few	TRBV4-3	TRBJ1-6	CASSQNVRSDSPLHF	TGCGCCAGCAGCCAGAATGTGAGGAGTGATTCACCCCTCCACTTT
-	once	TRBV7-2	TRBJ2-5	CASSLGGSQETQYF	TGTGCCAGCAGCTTAGGCGGCAGCCAAGAGACCCAGTACTTC
-	-	TRBV28	TRBJ1-1	CASSPGTEAFF	TGTGCCAGCAGTCCGGGAACTGAAGCTTTCTTT
TRBD1	-	TRBV6-5	TRBJ1-1	CASNLLQGGDTEAFF	TGTGCCAGCAATCTACTACAGGGGGGGGACACTGAAGCTTTCTTT
TRBD1	-	TRBV30	TRBJ1-2	CAWSGQGTHGYTF	TGTGCCTGGAGTGGACAGGGGACTCATGGCTACACCTTC
-	-	TRBV5-3	TRBJ2-5	CARSSKSDTRDQETQYF	TGTGCCAGAAGTAGCAAGTCGGACACACGAGACCAAGAGACCCAGTACTTC
TRBD1	-	TRBV4-3	TRBJ2-1	CASSQGRQGQGEQFF	TGCGCCAGCAGCCAAGGCCGACAGGGGCAGGGTGAGCAGTTCTTC
-	-	TRBV19	TRBJ2-1	CASSPHSGGLSSYNEQFF	TGTGCCAGTAGTCCTCATAGTGGCGGCCTAAGCTCCTACAATGAGCAGTTCTTC
-	-	TRBV7-2	TRBJ1-3	CASSPGGSGNTIYF	TGTGCCAGCAGCCCCGGGGGCTCTGGAAACACCATATATTTT
TRBD2	once	TRBV19	TRBJ2-5	CASRREGFETQYF	TGTGCCAGTAGGCGGGAGGGCTTCGAGACCCAGTACTTC
TRBD1	-	TRBV5-4	TRBJ2-1	CASSPGTGQFF	TGTGCCAGCAGCCCCGGGACAGGCCAATTCTTC
TRBD1	few	TRBV7-8	TRBJ1-2	CASSLTRTGYGYTF	TGTGCCAGCAGCTTAACGAGGACAGGGTATGGCTACACCTTC
-	-	TRBV11-2	TRBJ1-2	CASSLVAHYGYTF	TGTGCCAGCAGCTTAGTGGCACACTATGGCTACACCTTC